This T cell receptor beta chain came from a study of T cell repertoires in cytomegalovirus infection. Study at large: Used in the study were CMV epitopes, some recently identified and HLA-C-restricted, others well-studied and HLA-B-restricted. Public TCR beta signature analysis indicated the presence of both CMV infection and matching HLA type. Whole-study results and caveats: What dominated the ex vivo response were HLA-C-restricted CMV-specific TCR beta clonotypes. Cumulative public TCR beta family frequency identified CMV carriers with the relevant HLA.

TCRdb itself ran the reads through MiXCR, one entry per CDR3 protein. The table has around 750,000 distinct CDR3 sequences, approximately 32% seen once. Germline-derived CDR1 and CDR2 are SGHVS and FNYEAQ. The CDR3 loop spans 14 amino acids. Trimming took 5 bases from V and 4 from J; bases not matched to a gene: 4. In this sample, this clonotype turned up a few times. As yet, its antigen is unknown. Sequenced here: cultured CD8+ T cells from PBMCs, sampled from culture after CMV antigen stimulation. The genes are TRBV7-6 and TRBJ1-4; 7 nucleotides line up with TRBD1. The clonotype originates from a human donor in good health (CMV status not recorded). Some clones in this sample may be carry-over from other donors' samples. CDR3 sequence: CASSQTGRNEKLFF. In DNA form, the CDR3 reads TGTGCCAGCAGCCAGACAGGGCGTAATGAAAAACTGTTTTTT.